The 31 T cell receptor beta chains reported below all come from one sample, sequenced in a study of T-cell reconstitution after alpha-beta-depleted transplantation in children. Unique molecular identifiers were used to barcode this TCRbeta library. TCRdb analysed the PCR reads with MiXCR anew, one entry per CDR3 protein. The sample includes about 500,000 distinct CDR3 sequences, 32% seen only once; the top ten take approximately 2.3%. The sample was PBMCs from the stem cell graft donor, taken from the stem cell graft. The receptors come from a human donor who donated a stem cell graft to a child with aplastic anemia.

V gene TRBV6-2 or TRBV6-3 combines with J gene TRBJ2-7; D is perhaps TRBD2 (5 bases). Germline V CDR1 and CDR2: MNHEY, SVGEGT. Trimming pared 0 bases from V and 3 bases from J, leaving 15 bases between. The CDR3 length is 16 residues. CDR3 region: CASSYSMSDYYYEQYF. In DNA, the CDR3 is TGTGCCAGCAGTTACTCGATGTCAGACTACTACTACGAGCAGTACTTC.

This clonotype occurred a few times. This sequence joins TRBV6-5 and TRBJ1-2; 7 bases match TRBD1. Germline loops: CDR1 MNHEY, CDR2 SVGAGI. This CDR3 comprises 15 residues. V was pared by 4 bases and J by 1 base, with 6 bases of the junction left unmatched. The chain's CDR3 is CASSFTGDINYGYTF. For the CDR3, the DNA is TGTGCCAGCAGTTTCACAGGGGACATTAACTATGGCTACACCTTC.

The V gene is TRBV27, the J gene TRBJ2-7; 11 bases are a match to TRBD2. Germline CDR1 reads MNHEY; CDR2 reads SMNVEV (reference sequence). The CDR3 is 18 amino acids. J was trimmed by 2 bases and V by 1 base; bases with no gene match: 10. CDR3 protein: CASSLLTEPSGRPYEQYF. The DNA of the CDR3 is TGTGCCAGCAGTTTATTAACGGAACCTAGCGGGAGGCCCTACGAGCAGTACTTC.

V and J are TRBV7-9 and TRBJ2-7; TRBD2 aligns across 7 bases. Germline CDR1 and CDR2: SEHNR and FQNEAQ (reference sequence). The ends lost 8 bases at V and 4 bases at J; junction bases unmatched: 11. The CDR3 sequence is 14 residues long. The chain's CDR3 is CASALGGSSYEQYV. In nucleotides, the CDR3 is TGTGCCAGCGCGCTGGGGGGGAGTTCGTACGAGCAGTACGTC.

This sequence joins TRBV6-2 or TRBV6-3 and TRBJ1-5; no reliable D call. The germline V gene has CDR1 MNHEY and CDR2 SVGEGT. CDR3 size: 12 residues. The ends were cut back, 6 bases at V and 3 bases at J, with 6 bases in the middle. CDR3 residues: CASRKDNQPQHF. In nucleotides, the CDR3 is TGTGCCAGCAGGAAAGACAATCAGCCCCAGCATTTT.

This rearrangement joins TRBV27 to TRBJ1-5, with 9 bases fitting TRBD1. The CDR3 has 16 residues. Germline V gives CDR1 MNHEY, CDR2 SMNVEV (reference sequence). V lost 1 base and J lost 3; bases outside the gene matches: 4. CDR3 amino acids: CASSLLGTGNNQPQHF. The CDR3 DNA sequence: TGTGCCAGCAGTTTATTGGGGACAGGGAACAATCAGCCCCAGCATTTT.

The gene calls are TRBV7-2 and TRBJ1-2; a weak D match, TRBD1 (6 bases). Germline CDR1 is SGHTA and CDR2 is FQGNSA. This CDR3 comprises 14 residues. V lost 0 bases and J lost 12, with 17 bases in between. Written as DNA, the CDR3 is TGTGCCAGCAGCTTAGCCCGGGACAACTCTCGGGACACCTTC. Translated, it gives CASSLARDNSRDTF.

In its sample, this clonotype was seen a few times. The chain uses TRBV12-3 or TRBV12-4 and TRBJ2-2; D might be TRBD2 (5 bases). The CDR3 is made up of 16 amino acids. V was cut by 4 bases and J by 6 bases, with 18 bases left in between. The CDR3: CASSSATRLAAGELFF. The CDR3 DNA sequence: TGTGCCAGCAGTTCAGCGACTCGGCTAGCCGCCGGGGAGCTGTTTTTT.

In its sample, this clonotype was seen once. The chain has TRBV30 and TRBJ1-1; D is possibly TRBD1 (5 bases). CDR1 is GTSNPN, CDR2 SVGIG, per germline (reference sequence). The CDR3 contains 14 residues. Trimming removed 6 bases from V and 0 bases from J, with 14 bases in between. The CDR3 coding sequence is TGTGCCTGCGGGGGACGGGTGATGAACACTGAAGCTTTCTTT. This gives the protein CACGGRVMNTEAFF.

This chain connects TRBV30 to TRBJ2-5; D may be TRBD1 or TRBD2 (5 bases each). The CDR3 loop spans 14 amino acids. The germline CDR1 and CDR2 sequences are GTSNPN and SVGIG (reference sequence). V lost 4 bases and J lost 1, with 13 bases in between. The CDR3 protein is CAWTRGNAQETQYF. The CDR3 nucleotides read TGTGCCTGGACGAGGGGTAATGCCCAAGAGACCCAGTACTTC.

The chain recombines TRBV20-1 with TRBJ2-5; TRBD1 might be the D (5 bases). The CDR3 contains 14 residues. With 5 bases removed from V and 2 bases from J, the gap between germline ends came to 15 bases. Germline CDR1 is DFQATT and CDR2 is SNEGSKA (reference sequence). As DNA, the CDR3 is TGCAGTGCTTGGGGTTGGGGCGTTCAAGAGACCCAGTACTTC. It encodes CSAWGWGVQETQYF.

The chain couples TRBV10-3 to TRBJ1-2; no firm D call. V was pared by 2 bases and J by 5 bases, with 6 bases between. Germline CDR1 ENHRY, CDR2 SYGVKD. CDR3 length: 12 amino acids. In DNA form, the CDR3 reads TGTGCCATCAGTGAGCATGATTATGGCTACACCTTC. This codes for CAISEHDYGYTF.

The chain combines TRBV20-1 with TRBJ1-5, with D perhaps matching TRBD1 (5 bases). V was cut by 6 bases and J by 5 bases, with 17 bases left in between. CDR3 size: 14 residues. Germline V gene sequence: CDR1 DFQATT, CDR2 SNEGSKA (reference sequence). The CDR3 DNA reads as TGCAGTGCCCCCGCGACTGAGGGGCATCAGCCCCAGCATTTT. Its translation: CSAPATEGHQPQHF.

In its sample, this clonotype was seen a few times. V is TRBV9 and J is TRBJ2-1; the match to TRBD1 covers 7 bases. V lost 3 bases and J lost 7; bases outside the gene matches: 7. This CDR3 has 14 residues. The germline V gene encodes CDR1 SGDLS and CDR2 YYNGEE. CDR3 bases: TGTGCCAGCAGCGAGAGAACAGGGGTTAATGAGCAGTTCTTC. It specifies CASSERTGVNEQFF.

This clonotype was counted between two and nine times. The chain joins TRBV20-1 to TRBJ2-5; a possible D gene is TRBD1 (5 bases). V shed 5 bases and J shed 1 base, with 8 bases lying between them. The CDR3 is 12 amino acids. Germline V gene lookup returns CDR1 DFQATT and CDR2 SNEGSKA (reference sequence). The CDR3 here is CSAETVQETQYF. In DNA form, the CDR3 reads TGCAGTGCTGAGACAGTCCAAGAGACCCAGTACTTC.

There are a few counts of this clonotype. The CDR3 coding sequence is TGTGCCAGTAGTCCCTACAGGGAGGATGAAGCTTTCTTT. This translates into CASSPYREDEAFF. V is TRBV19 and J is TRBJ1-1; D perhaps matches TRBD1 (6 bases). Germline assignment: CDR1 LNHDA and CDR2 SQIVND (reference sequence). This CDR3 is 13 amino acids long. Trimming took 5 bases from V and 7 from J, leaving 14 bases between them.

The chain couples TRBV30 to TRBJ2-7, with D tentatively TRBD2 (6 bases). This CDR3 contains 13 residues. Germline loops: CDR1 GTSNPN, CDR2 SVGIG (reference sequence). With 2 bases removed from V and 4 bases from J, the gap between germline ends came to 12 bases. For the CDR3, the DNA is TGTGCCTGGAGTTCCGGGGAGGCATACGAGCAGTACTTC. Translating it yields CAWSSGEAYEQYF.

This clonotype was seen just once. The chain uses TRBV6-1 and TRBJ1-4, with a possible D match to TRBD1 (6 bases). The CDR3 spans 16 residues. Germline-derived CDR1 and CDR2 are MNHNS and SASEGT. V lost 7 bases and J 6 bases, leaving 21 bases between the germline ends. CDR3 in DNA: TGTGCCAGCACCCGGCGAAGGGGGGTGACGGATGAAAAACTGTTTTTT. It codes for CASTRRRGVTDEKLFF.

V is TRBV10-3 and J is TRBJ2-5, with 7 bases identical to TRBD2. The CDR3 runs to 16 residues. From germline, CDR1 is ENHRY and CDR2 SYGVKD. The trim removed 1 base at V and 3 bases at J, leaving 8 bases unmatched. This CDR3 is CAISEFTSALEETQYF. The DNA of the CDR3 is TGTGCCATCAGTGAGTTCACTAGCGCCCTTGAAGAGACCCAGTACTTC.

The chain is built from TRBV20-1 and TRBJ1-2; a possible D gene is TRBD1 (5 bases). From germline, CDR1 is DFQATT and CDR2 SNEGSKA (reference sequence). The CDR3 extends over 15 amino acids. With 1 base removed from V and 0 bases from J, the gap between germline ends came to 12 bases. The DNA of the CDR3 is TGCAGTGCTAGAGCCGAGGGGTGGCCTAACTATGGCTACACCTTC. It encodes CSARAEGWPNYGYTF.

V usage is TRBV7-3 and J usage is TRBJ2-5; D may be TRBD1 or TRBD2 (6 bases each). This CDR3 comprises 16 residues. Per the germline V gene, CDR1 is SGHTA and CDR2 is FQGTGA. V was clipped by 1 base and J by 5 bases, with 17 bases between them. As DNA, the CDR3 is TGTGCCAGCAGCTTAATGGGGGGCGGAAGGCAGGAGACCCAGTACTTC. Protein sequence: CASSLMGGGRQETQYF.

This clonotype turned up a few times. The rearrangement links TRBV9 to TRBJ1-2; D is unresolved. V lost 0 bases to trimming and J lost 4 bases, with 10 bases between them. CDR1 is SGDLS, CDR2 YYNGEE, per germline. This CDR3 region has 14 residues. The CDR3 DNA sequence: TGTGCCAGCAGCGTAGAACTGGGAAGCTATGGCTACACCTTC. It codes for CASSVELGSYGYTF. Filled out from reference TRBV9 and TRBJ1-2, the complete variable domain reads DSGVTQTPKHLITATGQRVTLRCSPRSGDLSVYWYQQSLDQGLQFLIQYYNGEERAKGNILERFSAQQFPDLHSELNLSSLELGDSALYFCASSVELGSYGYTFGSGTRLTVV.

V is TRBV4-2 and J is TRBJ1-1; 9 bases are a match to TRBD1. With V trimmed by 5 bases and J by 0 bases, 7 bases remained unmatched. The germline V gene has CDR1 LGHNA and CDR2 YNFKEQ. CDR3 size: 16 residues. CDR3 in amino acids: CASSEGDRVMNTEAFF. The CDR3 coding sequence is TGTGCCAGCAGCGAGGGGGACAGGGTGATGAACACTGAAGCTTTCTTT.

The table lists this clonotype with many counts. The chain recombines TRBV29-1 with TRBJ1-1; D gene unclear. CDR3 length equals 11 residues. The germline V and J ends were trimmed by 6 bases and 10 bases, with 15 bases remaining between them. CDR1 SQVTM and CDR2 ANQGSEA come from the germline V gene. Here the CDR3 DNA reads TGCAGCGTCGCGGATGGGGTAGGAGCTTTCTTT. Amino acid sequence: CSVADGVGAFF.

The chain carries TRBV5-1 and TRBJ2-5; no clear D gene. Germline V gene lookup returns CDR1 SGHRS and CDR2 YFSETQ. This CDR3 has 11 amino acids. V was pared by 0 bases and J by 6 bases, with 3 bases between. CDR3 in DNA: TGCGCCAGCAGCTTGGAGAAGACCCAGTACTTC. This sequence encodes CASSLEKTQYF.

The sample holds a few counts of this clonotype. The rearrangement joins TRBV21-1 to TRBJ2-3; no DNA check was done on the table's D call, TRBD1. TRBV21-1 is classified as a pseudogene. The CDR3 runs 16 residues. As DNA, the CDR3 is TGTGCCAGCAGCAAAGGAGGCAGCGTCGGCGCGGATACGCAGTATTTT. It yields the protein CASSKGGSVGADTQYF.

The chain employs TRBV12-3 or TRBV12-4 and TRBJ1-5, with D possibly matching TRBD1 (6 bases). The ends were cut back, 3 bases at V and 7 bases at J, with 13 bases in the middle. The CDR3 is 14 amino acids. The CDR3 DNA reads TGTGCCAGCAGTTTTGGAGGGGGTTCCCAGCCCCAGCATTTT. This gives the protein CASSFGGGSQPQHF.

On this clonotype itself: This may arise from a read error, as a much more abundant clone is one base away. V and J are TRBV12-3 or TRBV12-4 and TRBJ1-1; D unclear. This CDR3 has 11 residues. DNA of the CDR3: TGTGCCAGCAGTTTTCGGAGTGAAGATTTCTTT. This translates into CASSFRSEDFF.

For the CDR3, the DNA is TGTGCCAGCAGTACCGGGACAGGCTTTAGAACTGAAGCTTTCTTT. Translated, it gives CASSTGTGFRTEAFF. The chain couples TRBV6-1 to TRBJ1-1; 8 bases line up with TRBD1. With 5 bases clipped from V and 5 bases from J, the junction kept 10 bases outside the gene matches. The length of the CDR3 is 15 residues. The V gene's germline CDR1 is MNHNS and CDR2 SASEGT.

This clonotype was picked up a small number of times. This sequence joins TRBV20-1 and TRBJ1-5; possible D gene TRBD1, 5 bases. V was shortened by 2 bases and J by 4 bases, with 15 bases between the two germline ends. The germline V gene encodes CDR1 DFQATT and CDR2 SNEGSKA (reference sequence). The CDR3 spans 15 residues. CDR3 in DNA: TGCAGTGCTAGAAGGGGCGTGTTTGGAAATCAGCCCCAGCATTTT. Its protein product is CSARRGVFGNQPQHF.

This chain connects TRBV10-3 to TRBJ2-7, with 10 bases fitting TRBD1. This CDR3 has 14 residues. The germline CDR1 and CDR2 sequences are ENHRY and SYGVKD. V trimming: 5 bases; J trimming: 4 bases; junction bases outside the gene matches: 5. CDR3 DNA: TGTGCCATCAGTCCGGGACAGGGGCTTTACGAGCAGTACGTC. Translated, it gives CAISPGQGLYEQYV.